This T cell receptor gamma chain derives from a study of γδ T cells in repeated Plasmodium falciparum infection. Study information: Each infection was followed by sampling at 21 days, plus baseline and some pre-infection draws.

TCRdb reran clone calling via CATT on the multiplex PCR reads. The table lists some 13,000 gamma-chain clones, under 2% of them singletons. Bulk repertoires came from Vgamma9/Vdelta2+ or Vdelta2-negative gammadelta T cells flow-sorted from PBMC. The CDR3 length is 11 residues. Germline values: CDR1 GITISATS, CDR2 ISYDGTV (reference sequence). This clone was recorded many times. TCRdb attributes to this sequence the protein of a much larger clone, which differs from the DNA translation at residue 3; a read error is likely, and the protein displayed is translated from the DNA. The V and J genes are TRGV9 and TRGJ1 or TRGJ2. Sample: gamma-delta T cells from blood. The TCR comes from a pool of human donors (malaria-infected and uninfected, not separated). CDR3 region: CASWEGHKKLF. The CDR3 region has the DNA TGTGCCTCGTGGGAGGGCCATAAGAAACTCTTT.